This TCR beta chain stems from a study of PD-L1 blockade in urothelial cancer. For the study at large: Samples came from 3 weeks, at the second dose, and 6 weeks into treatment.

The CDR3 loop spans 15 amino acids. V lost 3 bases and J 4 bases, leaving 15 bases between the germline ends. Per germline, CDR1 LNHDA and CDR2 SQIVND (reference sequence). Regarding time point: pretreatment peripheral blood. Using immunoSEQ multiplex PCR, the repertoire was profiled, and TCRdb retains in-frame clones only, with some absent. The repertoire holds roughly 51,000 clones, with more than 65% as singletons. The specimen was PBMCs, collected around atezolizumab (anti-PD-L1) treatment. The V and J genes are TRBV19 and TRBJ1-2, with a possible D match to TRBD1 (6 bases). The sequence came from a man aged 65 to 79 with urothelial cancer. In nucleotides, the CDR3 is TGTGCCAGTAGTATTTCTGGGACACCGGGCTATGGCTACACCTTC. Residues: CASSISGTPGYGYTF.